This T cell receptor beta chain is drawn from a study of T cell responses to AZD1222 COVID-19 vaccine (dated by TCRdb to the early 2020s). A note on the overall study: AZD1222 recipients given second doses at about 4 weeks or at about 12 weeks were pooled, since spike-specific TCR depth and breadth were not found to differ between the two schedules. TCR sequencing covered some 250 trial participants: 200 to 210 given two doses of AZD1222 and 26 given two doses of MenACWY control vaccine. Trial participants were enrolled by age into subgroups of 18-55, 56-69 and 70-plus years, and about 150, 27 and 61 TCR-sequenced participants, respectively, were included in these subgroups. The investigation overall reported the following: The vaccine-associated CD4 TCRs covered the entire spike protein, and the dominant responses fell in regions 160-218 and 743-854. In the small 56-69-year group, the increase in depth fell short of significance, most likely because of low power. Reportedly, close to half of the unique spike-specific TCRs recognized epitopes lying outside the regions that are mutated in the B.1.351 and B.1.1.7 variants. Because no samples from the day 14 peak response were available, repertoires could be characterized only after the peak T cell response. A significant rise in spike-specific TCR breadth and depth was observed after two AZD1222 doses relative to day 0 and relative to MenACWY recipients. Participants were mostly white British and included more females than males, and it was suggested by the authors that clonal diversity may have been underestimated. Only a handful of AZD1222 recipients were SARS-CoV-2 seropositive at baseline, limiting conclusions about previously exposed vaccinees.

Worth noting for this clone: The antigen it binds to is not known. Within one base of it there is no much larger clone, and no base qualities were kept.

Per the publication, the time point label means: baseline before first vaccination. Samples from vaccinated people were obtained from the UK trials COV001 and COV002, which included a single-blind randomized controlled phase 2/3 trial of AZD1222 (ChAdOx1 nCoV-19) in healthy adults. Trial participant PBMC samples were collected at day 0 and day 28 after the second dose for TCRbeta chain sequencing. The CDR3 regions of human TCRbeta chains were analyzed by immunosequencing. On the study's bioinformatics: TCRs in the repertoires were compared against a reference library of SARS-CoV-2-specific TCRs that had been generated with the MIRA antigen-specificity platform. Breadth was defined as the fraction of unique TCRs that were SARS-CoV-2-associated, and depth was defined as the fraction of total T cells that were SARS-CoV-2-associated. Each spike-specific TCR was assigned to its reactive spike region and to a CD4 or CD8 class using the MIRA data. Log10-transformed breadth and depth values were compared by one-way ANOVA with Sidak's multiple comparisons tests. Not all clones reach the TCRdb copy of this immuneACCESS table, which keeps in-frame sequences only. Checked studies attribute under half of the gap to unresolved V genes and leave the rest unexplained. V and J calls and clone size are given by that table; D and trimming were obtained from the DNA. Recorded for this sample are 85,000 to 100,000 clones; roughly nine tenths of them occurred a single time. Less than 4% of the sample is in the top ten clones.

The CDR3 spans 15 residues, from the cysteine through the phenylalanine. The DNA shown is the 45-base CDR3, in frame from base 1. The germline V gene provides CDR1 SGDLS and CDR2 YYNGEE. The germline ends are 14 bases apart after V is trimmed by 3 bases and J by 1 base. The sample was peripheral blood, taken on day 0 of AZD1222 vaccination. This receptor was taken from an adult in good health. The V and J segments used are TRBV9 and TRBJ2-7, with the D gene possibly TRBD1 or TRBD2, each one fitting 6 bases. The CDR3 has the sequence CASSEGGRGSYEQYF. In nucleotides, the sequence is TGTGCCAGCAGCGAGGGGGGACGGGGATCCTACGAGCAGTACTTC.